This record concerns one T cell receptor beta chain sequence. Antigen unknown. The protocol was immunoSEQ multiplex PCR, while the TCRdb copy is restricted to in-frame clones and leaves out a portion. The sample yields approximately 170,000 clones, roughly nine tenths seen once. Germline V gives CDR1 SGHRS, CDR2 YFSETQ. The CDR3 has 15 amino acids. Trimming cost V 0 bases and J 4 bases; bases outside gene matches: 3. The data stem from a study of T cell responses to AZD1222 COVID-19 vaccine. The wider study: Pooled samples include second doses given at about 4 or 12 weeks. Study results and caveats: Mostly white British, mostly female donors; authors suggested clonal diversity may be underestimated. Increased Spike-specific TCR breadth and depth were observed after two AZD1222 doses. Of spike-specific TCRs, nearly half reportedly target regions left unmutated in variants.

This receptor was obtained from an adult in good health. The starting material was peripheral blood, obtained on day 0 of AZD1222 vaccination. J is TRBJ2-5 and V is TRBV5-1; 10 nucleotides align to TRBD2. The CDR3 DNA is TGCGCCAGCAGCTTGGGGGCTAGCGGGGGAGAGACCCAGTACTTC. Translating gives CASSLGASGGETQYF.